This TCR beta chain was obtained from a study of shared clonotypes between healthy human individuals. Turning to the study itself: Per donor, three plates held CD4 naive cells, three held CD4 memory, two held CD8 naive and one held CD8 memory. Findings and limits, study-wide: Apart from blood, nothing was sampled; tissue repertoires likely differ.

CD8 cells regarded as naive lacked CD45RO, were positively chosen for CCR7, and omitted terminally differentiated effector memory CD45RA+ cells. The donors, all of them Caucasian adults, lived in Nashville, Tennessee. This clone was seen only once. The antigen remains undetermined. The sample holds other DNA sequences that translate to the same CDR3. The assay was immunoSEQ multiplex PCR, and TCRdb's table has in-frame clones only and misses some. Counted here are 500,000 to 700,000 clones, approximately 95% occurring once; the ten biggest clones make up around 0.12%. The clonotype was recovered from a woman aged 25 to 39 in good health. The sample taken for sequencing was naive CD8+ T cells sorted from blood.

CDR3 region: CASSLSRNTGELFF. As DNA, the CDR3 is TGTGCCAGCAGTTTATCCAGAAACACCGGGGAGCTGTTTTTT. The chain links TRBV28 to TRBJ2-2; no clear D gene. Germline CDR1 MDHEN, CDR2 SYDVKM. Trimming pared 1 base from V and 2 bases from J, leaving 5 bases between. The CDR3 is 14 residues long.